Below, one T cell receptor (beta chain) is given with its context. The antigen is unknown. The sample originates from a study of radiation and T cells in renal cell carcinoma. Findings of the study overall: From baseline, blood top tumor clonotypes peaked at 2 weeks post-radiation. Without pretreatment biopsies, baseline tumor clonotype presence was undetermined.

Time point reported: blood 4 weeks post-SBRT, at nephrectomy. Treatment reported: 15 Gy SBRT to primary tumor, nephrectomy 4 weeks later. Nephrectomy followed 15 Gy stereotactic body radiation by 4 weeks. Clear cell pathology was present in this patient's renal cell carcinoma. The data were produced by immunoSEQ multiplex PCR, yet TCRdb's version contains in-frame clones alone and is incomplete. The table has around 100,000 clones, 80% to 90% seen once; the top ten hold under 8.5%. V lost 10 bases and J 0 bases, leaving 16 bases between the germline ends. The CDR3 runs 14 residues. Germline V gene sequence: CDR1 LNHDA, CDR2 SQIVND (reference sequence).

The chain links TRBV19 to TRBJ2-7; the D is unclear. The sample here was blood, taken from a patient whose treatment included radiotherapy and nephrectomy. The sequence came from a man in his sixties with renal cell carcinoma. In DNA, the CDR3 is TGTGCCACCGCCCCCCGGGCGGCCTCCTACGAGCAGTACTTC. Protein sequence: CATAPRAASYEQYF. Based on the CDR3 plus reference TRBV19 and TRBJ2-7, the full variable domain is DGGITQSPKYLFRKEGQNVTLSCEQNLNHDAMYWYRQDPGQGLRLIYYSQIVNDFQKGDIAEGYSVSREKKESFPLTVTSAQKNPTAFYLCATAPRAASYEQYFGPGTRLTVT.